The 10 T cell receptor beta chains given below trace back to one sample, sequenced in a study of identical twins. TCRdb processed the 5' RACE reads anew with MiXCR; each CDR3 protein has one entry. Counted here are approximately 500,000 distinct CDR3 sequences, 20% to 30% occurring once; the ten biggest clones make up approximately 2.9%. This sample was shared with a second study, whose subject was T cells expressing NK-cell markers.

Sequenced material: CD4+ T cells sorted from blood. The receptor source for this set is a woman between 18 and 29 years old in good health.

The gene calls are TRBV30 and TRBJ1-3; D is undetermined. CDR3 length equals 13 residues. Trimming stripped 0 bases from V and 5 bases from J, with 8 bases between. The germline CDR1 and CDR2 sequences are GTSNPN and SVGIG (reference sequence). CDR3 region: CAWSVGGRNTIYF. The CDR3 coding sequence is TGTGCCTGGAGTGTAGGTGGTAGAAACACCATATATTTT.

The chain recombines TRBV20-1 with TRBJ2-7; D is possibly TRBD2 (6 bases). Germline lookup yields CDR1 DFQATT and CDR2 SNEGSKA (reference sequence). The CDR3 sequence is 14 residues long. V was clipped by 4 bases and J by 5 bases, with 18 bases between them. The CDR3 sequence: CSAKGGTNSHEQYF. In DNA form, the CDR3 reads TGCAGTGCTAAGGGCGGGACGAACAGCCACGAGCAGTACTTC.

The rearrangement joins TRBV5-1 to TRBJ2-2; weak D call: TRBD1 (6 bases). Germline CDR1 reads SGHRS; CDR2 reads YFSETQ. V gave up 4 bases and J gave up 2 bases, with 9 bases separating them. This CDR3 has 14 amino acids. The CDR3 loop is CASSTDRNTGELFF. The CDR3 DNA follows: TGCGCCAGCAGCACGGACAGAAACACCGGGGAGCTGTTTTTT.

This clonotype was picked up a small number of times. This chain connects TRBV27 to TRBJ1-5, with 8 bases fitting TRBD1. V trimming: 4 bases; J trimming: 3 bases; junction bases outside the gene matches: 8. The CDR3 totals 16 residues. CDR1 and CDR2 from the germline V gene are MNHEY and SMNVEV (reference sequence). The CDR3 here is CASSSRTGFDNQPQHF. CDR3 coding DNA: TGTGCCAGCAGTTCGAGGACAGGGTTTGACAATCAGCCCCAGCATTTT.

The rearrangement links TRBV3-1 to TRBJ2-1; the D gene is possibly TRBD2 (6 bases). The CDR3 covers 19 residues. Germline V gene lookup returns CDR1 LGHDT and CDR2 YNNKEL (reference sequence). Trimming pared 3 bases from V and 2 bases from J, leaving 23 bases between. The CDR3 DNA reads TGTGCCAGCAGCCAGGAGGGCGGGCCCAGCGGCGCGACCTACAATGAGCAGTTCTTC. This encodes CASSQEGGPSGATYNEQFF.

V and J are TRBV5-5 and TRBJ2-6; possible D gene TRBD1, 6 bases. Trimming removed 1 base at V and 3 bases at J, with 8 bases between. CDR1 and CDR2 from the germline V gene are SGHKS and YYEKEE (reference sequence). The CDR3 has 15 residues. CDR3 DNA sequence: TGTGCCAGCAGCTTGAGGGGGTTTGGGGCCAACGTCCTGACTTTC. Protein product: CASSLRGFGANVLTF.

This sequence joins TRBV2 and TRBJ2-2; D tentatively fits TRBD1 or TRBD2 (5 bases each). The CDR3 covers 12 residues. Trimming took 6 bases from V and 10 from J, leaving 12 bases between them. Germline V lookup: CDR1 SNHLY, CDR2 FYNNEI. DNA for the CDR3: TGTGCCAGCAGCGGGACGGACCTGGAGCTGTTTTTT. It is translated as CASSGTDLELFF.

This clonotype was seen a few times. This chain links TRBV29-1 with TRBJ1-5; tentatively, D is TRBD1 (6 bases). Trimming removed 4 bases from V and 1 base from J, with 14 bases in between. The CDR3 extends over 15 amino acids. Germline CDR1 and CDR2: SQVTM and ANQGSEA. The CDR3 DNA is TGCAGCGTTGTTACACAGGGAGAAAGCAATCAGCCCCAGCATTTT. Protein product: CSVVTQGESNQPQHF. Together with reference TRBV29-1 and TRBJ1-5, the CDR3 gives the full variable domain: SAVISQKPSRDICQRGTSLTIQCQVDSQVTMMFWYRQQPGQSLTLIATANQGSEATYESGFVIDKFPISRPNLTFSTLTVSNMSPEDSSIYLCSVVTQGESNQPQHFGDGTRLSIL.

This clonotype showed up just a few times. This chain links TRBV7-9 with TRBJ2-2; no clear D. This CDR3 region has 14 residues. The germline V gene has CDR1 SEHNR and CDR2 FQNEAQ (reference sequence). The V end lost 5 bases, the J end lost 6 bases, and 13 bases lay between the germline ends. The CDR3 region has the DNA TGTGCCAGCAGCCAAGCGACCCTATCCGGGGAGCTGTTTTTT. Translated: CASSQATLSGELFF.

This clonotype was counted between two and nine times. The CDR3 loop reads CASSPRLAGVIGELFF. CDR3 sequence (DNA): TGTGCCAGCAGCCCCCGACTAGCGGGAGTAATCGGGGAGCTGTTTTTT. This sequence joins TRBV5-6 and TRBJ2-2; 12 bases align to TRBD2. From germline, CDR1 is SGHDT and CDR2 YYEEEE. The CDR3 contains 16 residues. The V and J ends lost 4 bases and 7 bases, in that order; junction bases with no gene match: 8.